This T cell receptor beta chain was obtained from a study of blood T cell repertoires in COVID-19. Here immunoSEQ multiplex PCR was the method, and the copy in TCRdb shows in-frame clones only, minus some. Among about 300,000 clones, approximately 88% were seen once, and the ten largest hold 9% to 9.5%. The receptor's source is a man in his late teens or twenties with active or convalescent COVID-19. The sample was peripheral blood.

The CDR3 bases are TGTGCCACCAGTGATTCCTCCAGGGTTTTCAACACCGGGGAGCTGTTTTTT. Protein product: CATSDSSRVFNTGELFF. The V gene is TRBV24-1, the J gene TRBJ2-2; a weak D match, TRBD1 (5 bases). The CDR3 has 17 amino acids. CDR1 is KGHDR and CDR2 is SFDVKD in the germline V gene. V was cut by 2 bases and J by 2 bases, with 14 bases left in between.